Listed below are T cell receptor beta chains from one sample, sequenced in a study of blood T cells in healthy people across ages. One entry per CDR3 protein results from TCRdb running MiXCR on the 5' RACE reads. The sample carries about 1.7 million distinct CDR3 sequences, over 25% recorded once. The sequenced sample was blood. Every receptor here comes from a woman in her thirties in good health. CDR3s include the opening cysteine and the closing phenylalanine or tryptophan. Each record gives: clone size, J gene, V gene, D gene, CDR3 protein, CDR3 DNA. A D gene is named only where the DNA matches it firmly. Size values are once, few and many counts, or a class for expanded clones, and some rows have none.

>.|TRBJ2-5|TRBV10-3|.
CAISDLGGDQETQYF
TGTGCCATCAGTGATCTCGGCGGGGACCAAGAGACCCAGTACTTC
>many|TRBJ2-2|TRBV7-6|.
CASSSGQRRELFF
TGTGCCAGCAGCTCCGGCCAAAGGAGGGAGCTGTTTTTT
>.|TRBJ2-1|TRBV7-9|.
CASSQGGQVAEQFF
TGTGCCAGCAGCCAGGGGGGTCAGGTCGCAGAGCAGTTCTTC
>few|TRBJ2-3|TRBV18|.
CASSKTSPGPNTQYF
TGTGCCAGCTCGAAAACTAGCCCCGGGCCCAATACGCAGTATTTT
>few|TRBJ2-1|TRBV11-2|TRBD2
CASSSAVERGNEQFF
TGTGCCAGCAGCTCGGCGGTGGAGCGGGGCAATGAGCAGTTCTTC
>few|TRBJ2-1|TRBV14|.
CASSPRLPSAGEQFF
TGTGCCAGCAGCCCAAGACTTCCTAGCGCTGGTGAGCAGTTCTTC
>few|TRBJ2-3|TRBV7-9|TRBD2
CASSILLRGDTDTQYF
TGTGCCAGCAGCATCCTCCTGCGGGGGGACACAGATACGCAGTATTTT
>.|TRBJ1-2|TRBV3-1|.
CASSHSTSSRAVDNYGYTF
TGTGCCAGCAGCCACTCAACCTCGTCCCGGGCCGTTGATAACTATGGCTACACCTTC
>few|TRBJ1-1|TRBV28|.
CASTTRQSMNTEAFF
TGTGCCAGCACTACTCGACAGTCCATGAACACTGAAGCTTTCTTT
>.|TRBJ1-1|TRBV18|.
CASSLGTSPEAFF
TGTGCCAGCTCACTAGGGACATCGCCTGAAGCTTTCTTT
>many|TRBJ2-7|TRBV12-3/TRBV12-4|.
CASSRSWGDEQYF
TGTGCCAGCAGTCGCTCTTGGGGTGACGAGCAGTACTTC
>.|TRBJ2-1|TRBV12-3/TRBV12-4|.
CASRFDGRLGNEQFF
TGTGCCAGCAGATTCGACGGGAGATTAGGGAATGAGCAGTTCTTC
>few|TRBJ1-2|TRBV2|TRBD1
CASSVLPPGQGSVRIYGYTF
TGTGCCAGCAGTGTCCTGCCCCCGGGACAGGGAAGTGTACGAATCTATGGCTACACCTTC
>few|TRBJ2-1|TRBV15|TRBD2
CATSRDRAPRGGNEQFF
TGTGCCACCAGCAGAGATCGCGCCCCCCGCGGGGGCAATGAGCAGTTCTTC
>many|TRBJ2-5|TRBV7-6|.
CASSLSESGTQYF
TGTGCCAGCAGCTTAAGTGAGTCAGGGACCCAGTACTTC
>many|TRBJ2-7|TRBV5-1|TRBD2
CAILQLAGVSHEQYF
TGCGCCATCTTACAACTAGCGGGGGTCTCCCACGAGCAGTACTTC
>few|TRBJ2-7|TRBV28|TRBD1
CASSMTGGHEQYF
TGTGCCAGCAGTATGACAGGGGGCCACGAGCAGTACTTC
>once|TRBJ2-1|TRBV2|.
CASREDRVGVEQFF
TGTGCCAGCAGGGAAGATAGGGTGGGGGTTGAGCAGTTCTTC
>.|TRBJ2-7|TRBV28|.
CASSLRRKPYEQYF
TGTGCCAGCAGTTTAAGGCGGAAACCCTACGAGCAGTACTTC
>many|TRBJ1-2|TRBV29-1|.
CSVDSVVRASYGYTF
TGCAGCGTTGATTCAGTTGTCAGAGCGTCCTATGGCTACACCTTC
>.|TRBJ1-5|TRBV29-1|.
CSVSDSNQPQHF
TGCAGCGTTTCGGACAGCAATCAGCCCCAGCATTTT
>few|TRBJ1-2|TRBV10-3|.
CAITDPGGNYGYTF
TGTGCCATCACTGACCCTGGGGGGAACTATGGCTACACCTTC
>.|TRBJ1-2|TRBV20-1|.
CSALTADGGYGYTF
TGCAGTGCTCTTACAGCCGATGGAGGCTATGGCTACACCTTC
>.|TRBJ1-3|TRBV2|TRBD1
CARQGFSGNTIYF
TGTGCCAGACAGGGGTTCTCTGGAAACACCATATATTTT
>many|TRBJ2-1|TRBV4-3|.
CASSQERGVEQFF
TGCGCCAGCAGCCAAGAGCGGGGTGTTGAGCAGTTCTTC